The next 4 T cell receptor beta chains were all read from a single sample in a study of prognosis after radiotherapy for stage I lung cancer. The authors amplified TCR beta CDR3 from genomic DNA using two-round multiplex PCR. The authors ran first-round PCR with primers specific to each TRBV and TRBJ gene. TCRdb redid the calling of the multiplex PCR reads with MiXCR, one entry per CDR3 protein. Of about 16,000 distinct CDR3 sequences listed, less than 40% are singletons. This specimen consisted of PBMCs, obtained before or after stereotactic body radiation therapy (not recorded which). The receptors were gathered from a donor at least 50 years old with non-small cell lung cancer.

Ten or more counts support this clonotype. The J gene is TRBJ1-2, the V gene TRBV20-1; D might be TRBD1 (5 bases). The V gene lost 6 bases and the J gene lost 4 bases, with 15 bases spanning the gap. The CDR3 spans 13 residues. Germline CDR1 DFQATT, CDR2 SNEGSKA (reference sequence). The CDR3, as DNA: TGCAGTGCGGCCCAACAGGAAATCTATGGCTACACCTTC. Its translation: CSAAQQEIYGYTF.

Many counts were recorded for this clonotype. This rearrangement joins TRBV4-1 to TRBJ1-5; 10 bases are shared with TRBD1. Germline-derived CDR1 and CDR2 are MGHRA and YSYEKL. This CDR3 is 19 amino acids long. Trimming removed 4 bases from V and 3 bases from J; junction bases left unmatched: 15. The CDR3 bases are TGCGCCAGCAGCCTAAGATTGTCCGGGACAGGGGACCCCAATCAGCCCCAGCATTTT. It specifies CASSLRLSGTGDPNQPQHF.

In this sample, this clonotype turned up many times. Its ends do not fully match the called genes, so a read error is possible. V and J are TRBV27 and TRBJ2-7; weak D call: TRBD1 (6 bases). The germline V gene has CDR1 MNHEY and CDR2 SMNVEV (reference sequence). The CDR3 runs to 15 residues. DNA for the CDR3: TGCGCCAGCAGCTTCCAGGCGGGTAAACAGGGCGAGCAGTACTTC. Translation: CASSFQAGKQGEQYF.

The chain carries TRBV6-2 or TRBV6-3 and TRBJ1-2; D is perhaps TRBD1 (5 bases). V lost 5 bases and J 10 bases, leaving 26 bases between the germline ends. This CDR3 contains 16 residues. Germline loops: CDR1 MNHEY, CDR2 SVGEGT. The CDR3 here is CASSEVTTCPWGVYTF. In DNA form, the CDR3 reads TGTGCCAGCAGTGAAGTTACGACATGCCCCTGGGGCGTCTACACCTTC.